The sequence of this TCR beta chain was determined in a study of immune heterogeneity within non-small cell lung tumors. Background on the study: There was 1 tumor not otherwise specified, along with over nine non-squamous carcinomas and several squamous cell carcinomas. Study observations and caveats: Each patient largely had their own distinct set of high-frequency T-cell receptor beta clonotypes. Alongside site-unique high-frequency clones, identical dominant CDR3 beta clonotypes recurred across tumor sites within a patient. Local tumor mutational burden showed a correlation with local T-cell clonality that was moderate but significant (R 0.3 to 0.35).

Concerning this clonotype itself: The antigen remains unidentified.

Template material for each sample was approximately 0.65 ug of bulk tumor genomic DNA. Widely spaced biopsies, several per primary tumor, were obtained at surgery. Patients underwent curative surgery for non-small cell lung cancer (untreated and newly diagnosed). The ends were cut back, 4 bases at V and 5 bases at J, with 11 bases in the middle. This CDR3 has 13 amino acids. In germline, CDR1 is SGHRS, CDR2 YFSETQ. Using 32 V and 13 J primers, multiplex PCR amplified TCR beta CDR3. Each CDR3 protein is one row after TCRdb ran MiXCR on the multiplex PCR reads. The sample records under 13,000 distinct CDR3 sequences, about 20% being singletons.

The V call is TRBV5-1, the J call TRBJ2-3; tentatively, D is TRBD1 (5 bases). This TCR derives from a man between 60 and 75 years old with non-small cell lung cancer. The sequencing sample was made of lung tumor tissue. The chain's CDR3 is CASSGSTGDTQYF. CDR3 sequence (DNA): TGCGCCAGCAGCGGTTCCACAGGAGATACGCAGTATTTT.